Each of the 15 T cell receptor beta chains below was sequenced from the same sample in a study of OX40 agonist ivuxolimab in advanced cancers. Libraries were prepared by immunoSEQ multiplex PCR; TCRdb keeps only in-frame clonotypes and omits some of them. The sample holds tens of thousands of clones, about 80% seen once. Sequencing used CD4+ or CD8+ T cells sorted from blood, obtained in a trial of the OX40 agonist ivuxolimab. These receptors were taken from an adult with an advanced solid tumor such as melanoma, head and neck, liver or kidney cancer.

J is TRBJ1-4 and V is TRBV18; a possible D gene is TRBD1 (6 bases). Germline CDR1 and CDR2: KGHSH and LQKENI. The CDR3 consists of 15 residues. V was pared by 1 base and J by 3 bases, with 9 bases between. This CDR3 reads CASSPQGGSNEKLFF. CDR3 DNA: TGTGCCAGCTCACCACAGGGGGGATCTAATGAAAAACTGTTTTTT.

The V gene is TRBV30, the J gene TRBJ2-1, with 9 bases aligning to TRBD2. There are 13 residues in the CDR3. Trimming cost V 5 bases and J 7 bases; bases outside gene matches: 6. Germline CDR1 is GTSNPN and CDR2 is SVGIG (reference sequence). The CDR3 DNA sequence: TGTGCCTGGGGTAGCGGGAGTTCGAATGAGCAGTTCTTC. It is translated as CAWGSGSSNEQFF. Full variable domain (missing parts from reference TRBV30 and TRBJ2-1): SQTIHQWPATLVQPVGSPLSLECTVEGTSNPNLYWYRQAAGRGLQLLFYSVGIGQISSEVPQNLSASRPQDRQFILSSKKLLLSDSGFYLCAWGSGSSNEQFFGPGTRLTVL.

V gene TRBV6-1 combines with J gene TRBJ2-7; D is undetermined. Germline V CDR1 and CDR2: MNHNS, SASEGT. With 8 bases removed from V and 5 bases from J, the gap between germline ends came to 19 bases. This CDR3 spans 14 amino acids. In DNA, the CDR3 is TGTGCCAGCGGACGGGTAGCTCGGTTCAACGAGCAGTACTTC. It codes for CASGRVARFNEQYF.

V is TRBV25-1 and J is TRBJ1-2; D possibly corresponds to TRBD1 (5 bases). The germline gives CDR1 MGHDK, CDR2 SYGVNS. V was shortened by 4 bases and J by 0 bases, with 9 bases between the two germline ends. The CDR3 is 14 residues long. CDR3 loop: CASSGDGANYGYTF. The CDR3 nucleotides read TGTGCCAGCAGTGGGGACGGAGCTAACTATGGCTACACCTTC.

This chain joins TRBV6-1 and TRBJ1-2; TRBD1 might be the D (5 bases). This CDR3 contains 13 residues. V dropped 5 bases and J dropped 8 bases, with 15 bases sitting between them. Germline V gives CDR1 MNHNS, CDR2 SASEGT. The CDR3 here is CASSWGRESGYTF. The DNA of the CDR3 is TGTGCCAGCAGTTGGGGACGGGAGTCCGGCTACACCTTC.

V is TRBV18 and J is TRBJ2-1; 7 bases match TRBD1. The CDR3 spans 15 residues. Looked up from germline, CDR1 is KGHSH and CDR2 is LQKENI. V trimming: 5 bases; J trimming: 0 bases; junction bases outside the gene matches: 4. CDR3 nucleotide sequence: TGTGCCAGCTCAGAATACAGGGGCTCCTACAATGAGCAGTTCTTC. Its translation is CASSEYRGSYNEQFF.

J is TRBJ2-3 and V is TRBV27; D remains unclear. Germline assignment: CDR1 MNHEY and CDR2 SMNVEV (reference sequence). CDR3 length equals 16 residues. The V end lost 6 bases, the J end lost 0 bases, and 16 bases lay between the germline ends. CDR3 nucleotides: TGTGCCAGCAGCCGACTCACAAAAACTAGCACAGATACGCAGTATTTT. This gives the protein CASSRLTKTSTDTQYF.

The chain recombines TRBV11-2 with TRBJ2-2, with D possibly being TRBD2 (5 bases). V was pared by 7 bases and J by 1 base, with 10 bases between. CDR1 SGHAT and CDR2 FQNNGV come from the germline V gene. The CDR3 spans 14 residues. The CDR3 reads CASTRGVNTGELFF. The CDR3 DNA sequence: TGTGCCAGCACCCGGGGTGTGAACACCGGGGAGCTGTTTTTT.

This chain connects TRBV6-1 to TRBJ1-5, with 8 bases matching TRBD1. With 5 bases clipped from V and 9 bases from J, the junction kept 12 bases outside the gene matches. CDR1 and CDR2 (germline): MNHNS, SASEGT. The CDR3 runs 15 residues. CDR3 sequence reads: CASSMGTGPTGPQHF. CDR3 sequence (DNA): TGTGCCAGCAGTATGGGGACAGGCCCCACGGGGCCCCAGCATTTT.

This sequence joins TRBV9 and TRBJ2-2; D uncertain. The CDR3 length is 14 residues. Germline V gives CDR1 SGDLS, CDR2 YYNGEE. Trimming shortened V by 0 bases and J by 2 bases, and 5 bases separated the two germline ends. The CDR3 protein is CASSVVVNTGELFF. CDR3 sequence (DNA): TGTGCCAGCAGCGTAGTAGTTAACACCGGGGAGCTGTTTTTT.

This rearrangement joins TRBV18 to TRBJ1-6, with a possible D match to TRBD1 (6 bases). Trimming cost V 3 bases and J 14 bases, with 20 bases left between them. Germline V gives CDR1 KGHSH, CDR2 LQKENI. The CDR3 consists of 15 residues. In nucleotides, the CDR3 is TGTGCCAGCTCACCGACAGGTCCGGGGGTCGGAACCCTCCACTTT. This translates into CASSPTGPGVGTLHF.

This CDR3 reads CAWSVLAGPTDTQYF. CDR3 in DNA: TGTGCCTGGAGTGTGCTAGCGGGTCCCACAGATACGCAGTATTTT. The J gene is TRBJ2-3, the V gene TRBV30, with TRBD2 matching 8 bases. This CDR3 region has 15 residues. After removal of 0 bases from V and 2 bases from J, the junction contained 4 bases not matched to a gene. CDR1 and CDR2 from the germline V gene are GTSNPN and SVGIG (reference sequence).

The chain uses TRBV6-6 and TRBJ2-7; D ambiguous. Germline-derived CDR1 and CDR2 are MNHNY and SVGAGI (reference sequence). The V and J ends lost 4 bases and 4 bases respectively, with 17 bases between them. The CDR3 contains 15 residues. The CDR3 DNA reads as TGTGCCAGCAGTTCCGGACCGACTTTAGCTTACGAGCAGTACTTC. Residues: CASSSGPTLAYEQYF.

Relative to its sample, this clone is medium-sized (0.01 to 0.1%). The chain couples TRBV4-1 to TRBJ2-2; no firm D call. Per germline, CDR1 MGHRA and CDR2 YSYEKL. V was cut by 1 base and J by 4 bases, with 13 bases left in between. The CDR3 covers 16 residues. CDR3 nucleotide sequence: TGCGCCAGCAGCCAAGTCGATATGGGGTTCACCGGGGAGCTGTTTTTT. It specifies CASSQVDMGFTGELFF.

In DNA form, the CDR3 reads TGTGCCACCGCGGGGGCCAACGTCCTGACTTTC. Translated: CATAGANVLTF. V usage is TRBV10-3 and J usage is TRBJ2-6, with no clear D. Germline loops: CDR1 ENHRY, CDR2 SYGVKD. V was pared by 10 bases and J by 4 bases, with 5 bases between. The length of the CDR3 is 11 residues.